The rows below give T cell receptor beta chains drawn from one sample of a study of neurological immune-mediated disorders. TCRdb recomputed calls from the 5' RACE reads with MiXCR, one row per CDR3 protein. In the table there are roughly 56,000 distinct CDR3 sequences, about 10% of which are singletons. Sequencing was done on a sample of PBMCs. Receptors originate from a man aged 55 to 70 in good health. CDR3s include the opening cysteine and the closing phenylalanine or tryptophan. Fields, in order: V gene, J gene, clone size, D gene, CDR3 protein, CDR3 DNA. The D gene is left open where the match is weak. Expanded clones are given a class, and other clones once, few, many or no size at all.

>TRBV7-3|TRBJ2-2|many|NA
CASSLMGVAGELFF
TGTGCCAGCAGCTTGATGGGTGTGGCCGGGGAGCTGTTTTTT
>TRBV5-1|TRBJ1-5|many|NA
CASRTGWNQPQHF
TGCGCCAGCAGGACAGGTTGGAATCAGCCCCAGCATTTT
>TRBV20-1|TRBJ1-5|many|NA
CSARDQGQPQHF
TGCAGTGCTAGAGATCAGGGTCAGCCCCAGCATTTT
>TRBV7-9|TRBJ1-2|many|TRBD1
CASSKSPGQGNYGYTF
TGTGCCAGCAGCAAGAGCCCGGGACAGGGCAACTATGGCTACACCTTC
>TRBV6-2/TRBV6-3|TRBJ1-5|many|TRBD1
CASSYSGTGRNQPQHF
TGTGCCAGCAGTTACTCAGGGACAGGGCGGAATCAGCCCCAGCATTTT
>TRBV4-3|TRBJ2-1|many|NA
CASSQDLGGAEQFF
TGCGCCAGCAGCCAAGATCTGGGGGGCGCTGAGCAGTTCTTC
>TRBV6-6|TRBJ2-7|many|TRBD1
CASQGAGGRVEQYF
TGTGCCAGCCAGGGGGCAGGGGGCAGGGTCGAGCAGTACTTC
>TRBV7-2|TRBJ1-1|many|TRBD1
CASSPDKQGTGFF
TGTGCCAGCAGTCCAGACAAACAGGGGACGGGTTTCTTT
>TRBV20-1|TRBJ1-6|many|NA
CSARGRRGNRNSPLHF
TGCAGTGCTAGAGGGAGGCGGGGCAACAGAAATTCACCCCTCCACTTT
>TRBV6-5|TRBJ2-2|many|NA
CANRLFTGELFF
TGTGCCAACAGGCTGTTCACCGGGGAGCTGTTTTTT
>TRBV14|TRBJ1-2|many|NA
CASSQDSGPSYGYTF
TGTGCCAGCAGCCAAGATTCAGGACCCAGCTATGGCTACACCTTC
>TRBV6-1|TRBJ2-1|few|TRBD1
CASSDSRTGVNEQFF
TGTGCCAGCAGCGACTCTAGGACAGGGGTCAATGAGCAGTTCTTC
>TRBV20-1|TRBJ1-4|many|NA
CSARDDLRVGEKLFF
TGCAGTGCTAGAGATGACCTCCGGGTCGGTGAAAAACTGTTTTTT
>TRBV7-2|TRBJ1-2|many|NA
CASSPLGANYGYTF
TGTGCCAGCAGCCCCTTGGGGGCTAACTATGGCTACACCTTC
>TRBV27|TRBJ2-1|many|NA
CASRGGPLPYNEQFF
TGTGCCAGCAGGGGTGGTCCTTTACCCTACAATGAGCAGTTCTTC
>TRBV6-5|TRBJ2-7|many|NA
CASSYEKGTGVAEQYF
TGTGCCAGCAGTTACGAGAAGGGGACGGGGGTTGCTGAGCAGTACTTC
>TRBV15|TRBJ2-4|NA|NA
CATSRRTAALNIQYF
TGTGCCACCAGCAGGAGGACCGCCGCCCTGAACATTCAGTACTTC
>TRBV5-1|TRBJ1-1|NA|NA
CVSSLARFRAGEAFF
TGCGTCAGCAGCTTGGCCCGTTTTAGGGCAGGGGAAGCTTTCTTT
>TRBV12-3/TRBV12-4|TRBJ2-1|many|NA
CASSFPGHNNEQFF
TGTGCCAGCAGTTTTCCGGGACACAACAATGAGCAGTTCTTC
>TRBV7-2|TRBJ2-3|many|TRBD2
CASSPSGLAGADTQYF
TGTGCCAGCAGCCCTTCGGGGCTAGCGGGGGCCGATACGCAGTATTTT
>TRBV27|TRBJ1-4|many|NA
CASSLGEREKLFF
TGTGCCAGCAGTTTGGGGGAGAGAGAAAAACTGTTTTTT
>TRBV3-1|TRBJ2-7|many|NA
CASSQDRGVQYF
TGTGCCAGCAGCCAAGACAGGGGCGTCCAGTACTTC
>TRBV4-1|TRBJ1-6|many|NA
CASSQEGRLPWSKIYNSPLHF
TGCGCCAGCAGCCAAGAGGGCCGACTACCCTGGTCTAAGATCTATAATTCACCCCTCCACTTT
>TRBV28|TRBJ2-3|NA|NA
CASTTTRGGAADTQYF
TGTGCCAGCACTACCACTAGAGGGGGGGCGGCAGATACGCAGTATTTT
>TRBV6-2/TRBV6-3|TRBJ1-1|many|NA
CASSEDLSEAFF
TGTGCCAGCAGTGAGGACCTTTCTGAAGCTTTCTTT
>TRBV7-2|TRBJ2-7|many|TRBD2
CASSQAPASGSYEQYF
TGTGCCAGCAGCCAAGCCCCGGCTAGCGGGTCCTACGAGCAGTACTTC
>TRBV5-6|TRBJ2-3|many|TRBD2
CASSPTSGPRDTQYF
TGTGCCAGCAGCCCCACTAGCGGACCTCGGGATACGCAGTATTTT
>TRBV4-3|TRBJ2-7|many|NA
CASSQGPTSYEQYF
TGCGCCAGCAGCCAAGGTCCCACCTCCTACGAGCAGTACTTC
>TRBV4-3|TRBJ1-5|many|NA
CASSPDAGDNQPQHF
TGCGCCAGCAGCCCAGATGCAGGGGACAATCAGCCCCAGCATTTT
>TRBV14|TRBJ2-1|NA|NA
CASSSQHHGEQFF
TGTGCCAGCAGCTCGCAACACCACGGCGAGCAGTTCTTC
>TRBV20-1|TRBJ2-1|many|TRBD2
CSAPELAGIYNEQFF
TGCAGTGCTCCAGAACTAGCGGGGATCTACAATGAGCAGTTCTTC
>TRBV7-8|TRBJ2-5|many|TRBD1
CASSPGTGEETQYF
TGTGCCAGCAGCCCGGGGACAGGGGAAGAGACCCAGTACTTC
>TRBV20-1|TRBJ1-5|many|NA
CSATRGAGQPQHF
TGCAGTGCGACTCGAGGGGCCGGACAGCCCCAGCATTTT
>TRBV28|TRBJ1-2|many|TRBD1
CASSPFGTGNGYTF
TGTGCCAGCAGTCCGTTTGGGACAGGGAATGGCTACACCTTC
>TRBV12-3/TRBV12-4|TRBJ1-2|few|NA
CASSSGDGGYGYTF
TGTGCCAGCAGTTCCGGGGACGGTGGCTATGGCTACACCTTC
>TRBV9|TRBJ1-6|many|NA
CASSVRWENSPLHF
TGTGCCAGCAGCGTAAGATGGGAGAATTCACCCCTCCACTTT
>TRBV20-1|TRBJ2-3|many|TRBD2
CSASGTSGLDTDTQYF
TGCAGTGCTAGTGGGACTAGCGGGCTGGACACAGATACGCAGTATTTT
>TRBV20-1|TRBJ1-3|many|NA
CSARDPGERNTIYF
TGCAGTGCTAGAGATCCAGGGGAGAGAAACACCATATATTTT
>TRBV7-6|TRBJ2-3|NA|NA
CASSLTSWLTDTQYF
TGTGCCAGCAGCTTAACTAGCTGGCTCACAGATACGCAGTATTTT
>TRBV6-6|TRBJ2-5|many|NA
CASSLRGAGKETQYF
TGTGCCAGCAGCCTACGGGGGGCGGGGAAAGAGACCCAGTACTTC